Presented here are 8 T cell receptor beta chains from one specimen sequenced in a study of cytomegalovirus exposure and HLA in healthy donors. The PCR ran on 60 Vbeta and 13 Jbeta primers. Method: immunoSEQ multiplex PCR; TCRdb's copy keeps in-frame clones and lacks some. The sample shows 110,000 or so clones, over 65% of them seen only once. Sequenced material: PBMCs. These receptors were obtained from a woman in her twenties or thirties in good health and CMV-seropositive.

The sample holds a few counts of this clone. The J gene is TRBJ2-7, the V gene TRBV5-4, with 10 bases that match TRBD2. The germline V gene encodes CDR1 SGHNT and CDR2 YYREEE (reference sequence). This CDR3 is 16 amino acids long. With V trimmed by 0 bases and J by 2 bases, 5 bases remained unmatched. The CDR3 protein is CASSLEAGGLTYEQYF. In DNA form, the CDR3 reads TGTGCCAGCAGCTTGGAAGCGGGGGGGCTGACCTACGAGCAGTACTTC.

This chain connects TRBV10-3 to TRBJ2-2; D is unresolved. The germline CDR1 and CDR2 sequences are ENHRY and SYGVKD. The CDR3 length is 14 residues. V dropped 3 bases and J dropped 1 base, with 6 bases sitting between them. The CDR3 region has the DNA TGTGCCATCAGTGAACTACTGAACACCGGGGAGCTGTTTTTT. Translating it yields CAISELLNTGELFF.

This chain connects TRBV30 to TRBJ1-5; TRBD1 is a possible D gene (6 bases). Trimming removed 2 bases at V and 0 bases at J, with 17 bases between. CDR3 length equals 17 residues. Germline assignment: CDR1 GTSNPN and CDR2 SVGIG (reference sequence). CDR3: CAWSTLRGSLSNQPQHF. CDR3 DNA sequence: TGTGCCTGGAGTACGTTGAGGGGGAGCCTTAGCAATCAGCCCCAGCATTTT. Complete variable domain (other parts from reference TRBV30 and TRBJ1-5): SQTIHQWPATLVQPVGSPLSLECTVEGTSNPNLYWYRQAAGRGLQLLFYSVGIGQISSEVPQNLSASRPQDRQFILSSKKLLLSDSGFYLCAWSTLRGSLSNQPQHFGDGTRLSIL.

CDR3 region: CASSSSGATGELFF. CDR3 nucleotide sequence: TGTGCCAGCAGCTCAAGCGGGGCCACCGGGGAGCTGTTTTTT. The chain links TRBV7-2 to TRBJ2-2; 7 nucleotides align to TRBD2. Germline lookup yields CDR1 SGHTA and CDR2 FQGNSA. The ends lost 4 bases at V and 4 bases at J; junction bases unmatched: 3. The CDR3 loop spans 14 amino acids.

This clone appeared once. The J gene is TRBJ2-7, the V gene TRBV11-2; no reliable D call. Trimming left V 1 base short and J 7 bases short, with 8 bases between. Germline lookup yields CDR1 SGHAT and CDR2 FQNNGV. The CDR3 is made up of 12 amino acids. The CDR3, as DNA: TGTGCCAGCAGCTTAGTCGCGGTGGAGCAGTACTTC. Protein: CASSLVAVEQYF.

V gene TRBV4-2 combines with J gene TRBJ2-7; 12 bases fit TRBD2. Unmatched junction bases numbered 7, after V lost 3 bases and J lost 1 base. The V gene's germline CDR1 is LGHNA and CDR2 YNFKEQ. This CDR3 spans 17 amino acids. CDR3 bases: TGTGCCAGCAGCCAGATTCTAGCGGGAGGGTTTTCCTACGAGCAGTACTTC. It encodes CASSQILAGGFSYEQYF.

The V call is TRBV7-9, the J call TRBJ2-1; D unclear. Trimming removed 0 bases from V and 10 bases from J, with 4 bases in between. CDR1 is SEHNR, CDR2 FQNEAQ, per germline (reference sequence). There are 11 residues in the CDR3. Written as DNA, the CDR3 is TGTGCCAGCAGCTTAGCCAGGGAGCAGTTCTTC. It is translated as CASSLAREQFF.

The chain links TRBV30 to TRBJ2-7, with D tentatively TRBD1 (6 bases). The V and J ends lost 5 bases and 4 bases respectively, with 6 bases between them. Germline V gene data show CDR1 as GTSNPN and CDR2 as SVGIG (reference sequence). CDR3 length: 10 amino acids. CDR3 in DNA: TGTGCCTGGCAGGGGTACGAGCAGTACTTC. As protein: CAWQGYEQYF. The variable domain in full, with the rest retrieved from reference TRBV30 and TRBJ2-7, is SQTIHQWPATLVQPVGSPLSLECTVEGTSNPNLYWYRQAAGRGLQLLFYSVGIGQISSEVPQNLSASRPQDRQFILSSKKLLLSDSGFYLCAWQGYEQYFGPGTRLTVT.